The sequence of this T cell receptor beta chain was determined in a study of cytomegalovirus exposure and HLA in healthy donors. Study conclusions and caveats: As a later analysis showed, a missense DCLRE1C variant was linked to trimming of TCR beta V- and J-genes. Presence/absence analyses assumed roughly uniform sequencing depth across donors, which may not hold.

On this clone itself: Its antigen is still unknown.

Both 60 Vbeta primers and 13 Jbeta primers went into the PCR. Here immunoSEQ multiplex PCR was the method, and the copy in TCRdb shows in-frame clones only, minus some. The sample includes 40,000 to 55,000 clones, over 75% of them seen just once. The source of this sequence is a boy aged 10-17 years in good health and CMV-seropositive. The specimen was PBMCs.

CDR3 coding DNA: TGTGCCAGCAGTACCGGTTATGAGCAGTTCTTC. This encodes CASSTGYEQFF. The chain links TRBV27 to TRBJ2-1; the D is unclear. Per the germline V gene, CDR1 is MNHEY and CDR2 is SMNVEV (reference sequence). Trimming cost V 5 bases and J 8 bases, with 7 bases left between them. The CDR3 has 11 amino acids.